The sample holds one count of the clone carrying this T cell receptor (beta chain). It is unclear where the CDR3 begins or ends on the DNA, so no DNA is shown, and the CDR3 is as TCRdb lists it. TCRdb keeps only in-frame clones here, not all; method: immunoSEQ multiplex PCR. This sample has 100,000 to 150,000 clones, with about 90% found just once. The sample is drawn from a study of control samples from healthy donors and cancer patients. The sequence was obtained from a woman in her forties or fifties in good health. The sequenced sample was blood.

The CDR3 sequence: CASSTSGLAGASLSYEQYF. This sequence joins TRBV27 and TRBJ2-7; TRBD2 is the table's D call and was not checked against the DNA. Germline CDR1 and CDR2: MNHEY and SMNVEV (reference sequence). The CDR3 sequence runs 19 residues, both termini included.